This record covers a single T cell receptor beta chain. What it binds is not known. The data are from a study of OX40 agonist ivuxolimab in advanced cancers. Study information: Antecedent anti-PD-1, anti-PD-L1 or anti-CTLA-4 therapy was permissible, with under 50% having received some. The study, taken as a whole, reports: No determination was made of the antigen specificity of the expanded peripheral T cells.

Method: immunoSEQ multiplex PCR; TCRdb's copy keeps in-frame clones and lacks some. Among tens of thousands of clones listed, approximately 80% were seen once. Germline V CDR1 and CDR2: PRHDT, FYEKMQ (reference sequence). The CDR3 is 16 residues long. The germline V and J ends were trimmed by 5 bases and 2 bases, with 18 bases remaining between them. Sequencing used CD4+ or CD8+ T cells sorted from blood, obtained in a trial of the OX40 agonist ivuxolimab. This TCR was recovered from an adult with an advanced solid tumor such as melanoma, head and neck, liver or kidney cancer. The rearrangement links TRBV13 to TRBJ1-2; TRBD1 is a possible D gene (6 bases). This CDR3 is CASSRGAPGKNYGYTF. CDR3 in DNA: TGTGCCAGCAGCCGGGGGGCCCCGGGTAAGAACTATGGCTACACCTTC.